This T cell receptor (beta chain) emerged from a study of blood T cell repertoires in COVID-19. Overall study: Specimens from acute and convalescent COVID-19 originated in the United States, Italy and Spain. T cells, B-cell-depleted T cells, or PBMCs provided the cDNA or gDNA that served as material.

In the authors' methods: Estimation of nucleated cell counts was performed using reference gene primer amplification. Sequencing used immunoSEQ multiplex PCR; TCRdb keeps in-frame clones, though not all of them. V and J calls and clone size come straight from that table; D and trimming were deduced from the DNA. The sample includes about 260,000 clones, about 87% of them seen just once. This CDR3 comprises 14 residues. V gave up 3 bases and J gave up 6 bases, with 17 bases separating them. The V gene's germline CDR1 is DFQATT and CDR2 SNEGSKA (reference sequence). Followed over time, Seattle patients had been enrolled while infection was active.

Sequencing used peripheral blood. This chain connects TRBV20-1 to TRBJ1-2; D may be TRBD1 (6 bases). The origin of this receptor is a woman between 70 and 85 years old with COVID-19, enrolled during active disease. CDR3 amino acids: CSASIHSEGDGYTF. CDR3 nucleotides: TGCAGTGCTAGTATACACAGTGAGGGGGATGGCTACACCTTC.